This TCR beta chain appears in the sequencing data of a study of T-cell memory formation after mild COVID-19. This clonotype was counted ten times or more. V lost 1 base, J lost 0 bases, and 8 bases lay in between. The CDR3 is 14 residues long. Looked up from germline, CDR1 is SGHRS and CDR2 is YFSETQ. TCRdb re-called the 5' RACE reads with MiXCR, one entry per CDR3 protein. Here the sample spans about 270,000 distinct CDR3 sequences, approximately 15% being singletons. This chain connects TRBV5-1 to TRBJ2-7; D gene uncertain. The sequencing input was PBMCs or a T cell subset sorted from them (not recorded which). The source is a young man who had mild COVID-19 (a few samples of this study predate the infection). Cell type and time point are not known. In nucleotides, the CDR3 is TGCGCCAGCAGCTTGCTCGGCACCTCCTACGAGCAGTACTTC. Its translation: CASSLLGTSYEQYF.